Listed below are T cell receptor beta chains from one sample, sequenced in a study of spatial heterogeneity in lung cancer. TCRdb used MiXCR to reprocess the 5' RACE reads, holding one entry per CDR3 protein. The table includes about 47,000 distinct CDR3 sequences, 12% detected once. Sequencing was performed on PBMCs, taken at surgery. These TCRs come from a female donor with early-stage non-small cell lung cancer. Each CDR3 is given with its conserved first and last residue. Fields, in order: clone size, D gene, V gene, J gene, CDR3 protein, CDR3 DNA. A D gene is named only where the DNA matches it firmly. Some rows have no size entry. The others give once, few or many, or a class for an expanded clone.

clone_size: many
d_call: .
v_call: TRBV6-2/TRBV6-3
j_call: TRBJ1-2
cdr3_aa: CASRETASTNYGYTF
cdr3_nt: TGTGCCAGCAGAGAGACAGCCTCTACTAACTATGGCTACACCTTC

clone_size: few
d_call: .
v_call: TRBV7-2
j_call: TRBJ2-5
cdr3_aa: CASSPDPLRGGETQYF
cdr3_nt: TGTGCCAGCAGCCCGGACCCTCTACGGGGAGGAGAGACCCAGTACTTC

clone_size: few
d_call: TRBD2
v_call: TRBV5-5
j_call: TRBJ2-3
cdr3_aa: CASSPRIKRGDFADTQYF
cdr3_nt: TGTGCCAGCAGCCCCAGGATAAAGCGGGGGGACTTTGCAGATACGCAGTATTTT

clone_size: few
d_call: .
v_call: TRBV27
j_call: TRBJ1-2
cdr3_aa: CASKGAGDYGYTF
cdr3_nt: TGTGCCAGCAAAGGAGCCGGGGACTATGGCTACACCTTC

clone_size: .
d_call: TRBD1
v_call: TRBV5-1
j_call: TRBJ2-7
cdr3_aa: CASSTGTGGYEQYF
cdr3_nt: TGCGCCAGCAGCACCGGGACAGGGGGTTACGAGCAGTACTTC

clone_size: .
d_call: .
v_call: TRBV30
j_call: TRBJ1-1
cdr3_aa: CAWSRTQRTEAFF
cdr3_nt: TGTGCCTGGAGCCGGACCCAAAGGACTGAAGCTTTCTTT

clone_size: .
d_call: TRBD2
v_call: TRBV12-3/TRBV12-4
j_call: TRBJ2-2
cdr3_aa: CASRRLAGTGELFF
cdr3_nt: TGTGCCAGCAGGAGATTAGCGGGGACCGGGGAGCTGTTTTTT

clone_size: many
d_call: .
v_call: TRBV29-1
j_call: TRBJ2-3
cdr3_aa: CSVVVLGTQYF
cdr3_nt: TGCAGCGTTGTGGTCCTCGGTACGCAGTATTTT

clone_size: few
d_call: .
v_call: TRBV20-1
j_call: TRBJ2-4
cdr3_aa: CSAPLHRGGLAKNIQYF
cdr3_nt: TGCAGTGCCCCTCTTCACAGGGGGGGGTTAGCCAAAAACATTCAGTACTTC

clone_size: .
d_call: .
v_call: TRBV5-8
j_call: TRBJ1-2
cdr3_aa: CASSQRVSYGYTF
cdr3_nt: TGTGCCAGCAGCCAGAGGGTTTCCTATGGCTACACCTTC

clone_size: few
d_call: .
v_call: TRBV2
j_call: TRBJ2-3
cdr3_aa: CASSTADTQYF
cdr3_nt: TGTGCCAGCAGTACGGCAGATACGCAGTATTTT

clone_size: few
d_call: TRBD2
v_call: TRBV28
j_call: TRBJ2-5
cdr3_aa: CASSPTPPTEVYSGGLRETQYF
cdr3_nt: TGTGCCAGCAGTCCCACGCCTCCCACCGAGGTTTATAGCGGGGGCCTCCGGGAGACCCAGTACTTC

clone_size: .
d_call: .
v_call: TRBV20-1
j_call: TRBJ2-1
cdr3_aa: CSARVNNEQLF
cdr3_nt: TGCAGTGCTAGAGTGAACAATGAGCAGCTCTTC

clone_size: .
d_call: .
v_call: TRBV7-2
j_call: TRBJ1-3
cdr3_aa: CASSTLIDTIYF
cdr3_nt: TGTGCCAGCAGCACACTAATCGACACCATATATTTT

clone_size: .
d_call: .
v_call: TRBV27
j_call: TRBJ2-2
cdr3_aa: CASSSGTGELFF
cdr3_nt: TGTGCCAGCAGTTCGGGGACCGGGGAGCTGTTTTTT

clone_size: .
d_call: .
v_call: TRBV21-1
j_call: TRBJ2-6
cdr3_aa: CASIDISFSSGANVLTF
cdr3_nt: TGTGCCAGCATCGACATCTCCTTCTCCTCTGGGGCCAACGTCCTGACTTTC

clone_size: few
d_call: .
v_call: TRBV29-1
j_call: TRBJ2-3
cdr3_aa: CSVEDRLVSDTQYF
cdr3_nt: TGCAGCGTTGAAGACCGCCTCGTCTCAGATACGCAGTATTTT

clone_size: many
d_call: .
v_call: TRBV5-1
j_call: TRBJ2-5
cdr3_aa: CASSLGRRYQETQYF
cdr3_nt: TGCGCCAGCAGCTTGGGCAGACGGTACCAAGAGACCCAGTACTTC

clone_size: .
d_call: .
v_call: TRBV7-9
j_call: TRBJ2-7
cdr3_aa: CASSYVDMAGEQYF
cdr3_nt: TGTGCCAGCAGCTACGTCGACATGGCGGGGGAGCAGTACTTC

clone_size: .
d_call: TRBD1
v_call: TRBV7-9
j_call: TRBJ2-1
cdr3_aa: CASSLLLGQSQFF
cdr3_nt: TGTGCCAGCAGCTTACTTTTGGGACAGTCCCAGTTCTTC

clone_size: few
d_call: .
v_call: TRBV5-1
j_call: TRBJ2-2
cdr3_aa: CASSLGGPRRTGELFF
cdr3_nt: TGCGCCAGCAGCTTGGGGGGGCCTAGAAGGACCGGGGAGCTGTTTTTT

clone_size: .
d_call: TRBD1
v_call: TRBV3-1
j_call: TRBJ1-1
cdr3_aa: CASSHSDRVGEAFF
cdr3_nt: TGTGCCAGCAGCCATAGTGACAGGGTGGGAGAAGCTTTCTTT

clone_size: few
d_call: .
v_call: TRBV6-2/TRBV6-3
j_call: TRBJ1-5
cdr3_aa: CASSPVGQPNQPQHF
cdr3_nt: TGTGCCAGCAGTCCGGTGGGGCAGCCCAATCAGCCCCAGCATTTT

clone_size: few
d_call: .
v_call: TRBV5-6
j_call: TRBJ2-3
cdr3_aa: CASSLVDSPPDTQYF
cdr3_nt: TGTGCCAGCAGCTTGGTGGACTCCCCCCCAGATACGCAGTATTTT

clone_size: few
d_call: .
v_call: TRBV13
j_call: TRBJ2-7
cdr3_aa: CASSVRVSASYEQYF
cdr3_nt: TGTGCCAGCAGCGTTCGGGTGTCGGCCTCCTACGAGCAGTACTTC

clone_size: many
d_call: TRBD2
v_call: TRBV3-1
j_call: TRBJ2-7
cdr3_aa: CASSRTSGGLYEQYF
cdr3_nt: TGTGCCAGCAGCAGGACTAGCGGGGGTTTATACGAGCAGTACTTC

clone_size: .
d_call: .
v_call: TRBV7-3
j_call: TRBJ2-5
cdr3_aa: CASSLIPSQETQYF
cdr3_nt: TGTGCCAGCAGCTTAATTCCCTCTCAAGAGACCCAGTACTTC